This TCR beta chain was identified in a study of T cells after yellow fever vaccination. Whole-study findings and limits: Only a minor proportion of clonotypes was detected across both CD4 and CD8 compartments. It was the secondary response that reached its peak faster, day 5 versus 15, but it was weaker. The study re-detected most primary-vaccination clones after the booster (approximately 97% CD4, roughly 91% CD8).

The table lists this clonotype with many counts. Its target is unknown. V lost 5 bases, J lost 5 bases, and 7 bases stayed unmatched. The germline CDR1 and CDR2 sequences are SGHTA and FQGTGA. CDR3 length: 16 residues. TCR cDNA, made by 5'RACE template switching, carried an added universal primer site and UMIs. TCRdb re-called the 5' RACE reads through MiXCR, storing one row per CDR3 protein. The sample consists of fewer than 450,000 distinct CDR3 sequences, 4% of them appearing once. Here the sequenced sample was PBMCs, taken 5 days after the yellow fever booster vaccination. The chain couples TRBV7-3 to TRBJ2-2; 11 bases line up with TRBD2. The receptor was derived from a man younger than 35 who received the YFV17D yellow fever vaccine. The CDR3 loop reads CASSPLAGGITGELFF. CDR3 DNA: TGTGCCAGCAGCCCCCTAGCGGGGGGAATTACCGGGGAGCTGTTTTTT.